The 20 T cell receptor beta chains in this list originate from one sample, sequenced in a study of identical twins. TCRdb fed the 5' RACE reads into MiXCR, producing one record per CDR3 protein. The sample holds around 370,000 distinct CDR3 sequences; around 9% are singletons and the top ten take roughly 8.9%. Sequenced: naive T cells sorted from blood. The origin of the receptors is a woman aged 50 to 60 in good health.

This rearrangement joins TRBV7-2 to TRBJ2-1; D gene ambiguous. Per the germline V gene, CDR1 is SGHTA and CDR2 is FQGNSA. CDR3 length: 12 residues. V was clipped by 2 bases and J by 8 bases, with 7 bases between them. CDR3 sequence reads: CASSLTRYEQFF. The DNA of the CDR3 is TGTGCCAGCAGCTTAACTCGGTATGAGCAGTTCTTC.

The table lists this clonotype with a few counts. The V gene is TRBV12-3 or TRBV12-4, the J gene TRBJ2-3; 13 bases are shared with TRBD2. J gave up 1 base and V 5 bases, and 6 bases lay outside the gene matches. This CDR3 spans 17 amino acids. The CDR3 here is CASSMAGLAGGTDTQYF. The CDR3 nucleotides are TGTGCCAGCAGTATGGCCGGACTAGCGGGAGGCACAGATACGCAGTATTTT.

J is TRBJ1-1 and V is TRBV6-5; D call uncertain. In germline, CDR1 is MNHEY, CDR2 SVGAGI. The CDR3 extends over 12 amino acids. Deletions cut 7 bases from V and 1 base from J, with 7 bases between. As DNA, the CDR3 is TGTGCCAGCATGGTTGGGAACACTGAAGCTTTCTTT. Its protein is CASMVGNTEAFF.

This chain uses TRBV20-1 with TRBJ2-2, with D hard to call. This CDR3 has 12 residues. V gave up 6 bases and J gave up 6 bases, with 11 bases separating them. Germline V lookup: CDR1 DFQATT, CDR2 SNEGSKA (reference sequence). CDR3 DNA sequence: TGCAGTGCCGCTGGGGTTCCCGGGGAGCTGTTTTTT. Encoded protein: CSAAGVPGELFF.

This rearrangement joins TRBV7-9 to TRBJ2-7, with 11 positions matching TRBD2. The junction had 12 bases not matched to a gene; V was cut back by 4 bases and J by 7 bases. The germline CDR1 and CDR2 sequences are SEHNR and FQNEAQ (reference sequence). The CDR3 has 16 residues. CDR3 in DNA: TGTGCCAGCAGCTCACCTGCGACTAGCGGGATCGGTGAGCAGTACGTC. It specifies CASSSPATSGIGEQYV.

The sample holds one count of this clonotype. This chain links TRBV10-3 with TRBJ1-1, with D unclear. The germline V and J ends were trimmed by 3 bases and 0 bases, with 14 bases remaining between them. CDR1 ENHRY and CDR2 SYGVKD come from the germline V gene. The CDR3 loop spans 16 amino acids. The CDR3 DNA follows: TGTGCCATCAGTGATGTCGGCAGCCAATTGAACACTGAAGCTTTCTTT. Residues: CAISDVGSQLNTEAFF.

This clonotype has ten or more counts. V and J are TRBV5-1 and TRBJ2-2; TRBD2 matches 7 bases. CDR1 is SGHRS, CDR2 YFSETQ, per germline. The ends lost 0 bases at V and 4 bases at J; junction bases unmatched: 3. The length of the CDR3 is 15 residues. The CDR3 region has the DNA TGCGCCAGCAGCTTGGGACTAGCAAGCACCGGGGAGCTGTTTTTT. Translation: CASSLGLASTGELFF.

This clonotype showed up just a few times. The chain uses TRBV25-1 and TRBJ1-4, with D unclear. Trimming left V 4 bases short and J 4 bases short, with 13 bases between. Germline V lookup: CDR1 MGHDK, CDR2 SYGVNS. This CDR3 has 15 amino acids. The CDR3 loop is CASSAPRLNNEKLFF. The DNA for the CDR3 is TGTGCCAGCAGTGCTCCGCGTCTGAATAATGAAAAACTGTTTTTT.

This clonotype was detected ten times or more. The V call is TRBV10-3, the J call TRBJ2-7; maybe TRBD1 (5 bases). The CDR3 consists of 13 residues. V lost 4 bases and J lost 2, with 9 bases in between. Germline values: CDR1 ENHRY, CDR2 SYGVKD. The CDR3 here is CAISGTPTYEQYF. As DNA, the CDR3 is TGTGCCATCAGTGGGACACCAACCTACGAGCAGTACTTC.

This clonotype occurred a few times. The V and J genes are TRBV27 and TRBJ2-3; D tentatively fits TRBD1 or TRBD2 (5 bases each). The CDR3 runs 13 residues. CDR1 is MNHEY and CDR2 is SMNVEV in the germline V gene (reference sequence). V lost 7 bases and J 4 bases, leaving 12 bases between the germline ends. The CDR3 is CASTLMGADTQYF. DNA for the CDR3: TGTGCCAGCACCCTTATGGGGGCAGATACGCAGTATTTT.

This clonotype was seen a handful of times. This chain's CDR3 is CATSDYGTVEETQYF. CDR3 nucleotides: TGTGCCACCAGTGACTACGGGACAGTGGAAGAGACCCAGTACTTC. This chain uses TRBV24-1 with TRBJ2-5, with 7 bases identical to TRBD1. CDR1 KGHDR and CDR2 SFDVKD come from the germline V gene. The CDR3 is made up of 15 amino acids. The V and J ends lost 4 bases and 3 bases, in that order; junction bases with no gene match: 7.

This clonotype was picked up a small number of times. The chain has TRBV27 and TRBJ2-5; 7 bases align to TRBD2. Germline loops: CDR1 MNHEY, CDR2 SMNVEV (reference sequence). Germline trimming cut 0 bases from V and 4 bases from J; bases unmatched to any gene: 5. This CDR3 has 15 residues. CDR3 region: CASSLSFPSGETQYF. The CDR3 coding sequence is TGTGCCAGCAGTTTATCATTTCCTAGCGGAGAGACCCAGTACTTC.

This clonotype occurred many times. This chain connects TRBV20-1 to TRBJ1-1, with TRBD1 identical over 11 bases. Germline V gene lookup returns CDR1 DFQATT and CDR2 SNEGSKA (reference sequence). This CDR3 contains 14 residues. Trimming removed 6 bases from V and 5 bases from J; junction bases left unmatched: 8. The CDR3 coding sequence is TGCAGTGCCCAAGGACAGGGGGCTGGGACTGAAGCTTTCTTT. It yields the protein CSAQGQGAGTEAFF.

This clonotype came up a few times. The chain employs TRBV14 and TRBJ2-6, with D unresolved. V was trimmed by 8 bases and J by 3 bases, leaving 17 bases between them. Germline CDR1 reads SGHDN; CDR2 reads FVKESK. This CDR3 region has 16 residues. The CDR3 DNA reads as TGTGCCAGCGCTCTGGCCGGCCCCCGTGGGGCCAACGTCCTGACTTTC. Translation: CASALAGPRGANVLTF.

A few counts support this clonotype. This chain connects TRBV7-6 to TRBJ2-3; 11 nucleotides line up with TRBD2. Germline-derived CDR1 and CDR2 are SGHVS and FNYEAQ. The CDR3 totals 16 residues. V dropped 3 bases and J dropped 0; count of bases not matched to a gene: 2. This chain's CDR3 is CASSFGLAGSTDTQYF. The CDR3 bases are TGTGCCAGCAGCTTCGGACTAGCGGGCAGCACAGATACGCAGTATTTT. Drawing the rest from reference TRBV7-6 and TRBJ2-3, the complete variable domain is GAGVSQSPRYKVTKRGQDVALRCDPISGHVSLYWYRQALGQGPEFLTYFNYEAQQDKSGLPNDRFSAERPEGSISTLTIQRTEQRDSAMYRCASSFGLAGSTDTQYFGPGTRLTVL.

The chain uses TRBV20-1 and TRBJ2-1; 9 bases match TRBD2. V trimming: 0 bases; J trimming: 9 bases; junction bases outside the gene matches: 9. This CDR3 is 15 amino acids long. CDR1 and CDR2 (germline): DFQATT, SNEGSKA (reference sequence). CDR3 sequence reads: CSARDLASGTLEQFF. The CDR3 bases are TGCAGTGCTAGAGATTTGGCTAGCGGGACCCTTGAGCAGTTCTTC.

There are a few counts of this clonotype. The rearrangement links TRBV14 to TRBJ2-1; D remains unclear. The V gene lost 3 bases and the J gene lost 0 bases, with 9 bases spanning the gap. The CDR3 sequence is 15 residues long. CDR1 SGHDN and CDR2 FVKESK come from the germline V gene. The CDR3 reads CASSQLGFSYNEQFF. In nucleotides, the CDR3 is TGTGCCAGCAGCCAGTTAGGGTTCTCCTACAATGAGCAGTTCTTC.

This clonotype came up many times. The chain joins TRBV7-8 to TRBJ2-3; the match to TRBD2 covers 8 bases. The germline gives CDR1 SGHVS, CDR2 FQNEAQ. This CDR3 has 15 residues. V lost 7 bases and J lost 3; bases outside the gene matches: 9. The CDR3 DNA is TGTGCCAGCAACGGGAGGGCCTTTATGACAGATACGCAGTATTTT. Residues: CASNGRAFMTDTQYF.

The CDR3 here is CASSLVPGPNIEQFF. The CDR3 nucleotides are TGCGCCAGCAGCTTGGTTCCTGGCCCTAATATTGAGCAGTTCTTC. This rearrangement joins TRBV5-1 to TRBJ2-1; D is unresolved. Germline values: CDR1 SGHRS, CDR2 YFSETQ. This CDR3 is built from 15 residues. Trimming pared 0 bases from V and 9 bases from J, leaving 16 bases between. The full variable domain, rest sourced from reference TRBV5-1 and TRBJ2-1, is KAGVTQTPRYLIKTRGQQVTLSCSPISGHRSVSWYQQTPGQGLQFLFEYFSETQRNKGNFPGRFSGRQFSNSRSEMNVSTLELGDSALYLCASSLVPGPNIEQFFGPGTRLTVL.

This clonotype has more than one count but fewer than ten. The V gene is TRBV11-2, the J gene TRBJ2-3; 7 positions agree with TRBD2. The CDR3 is 14 amino acids. V lost 3 bases, J lost 2 bases, and 2 bases stayed unmatched. The germline V gene has CDR1 SGHAT and CDR2 FQNNGV. The chain's CDR3 is CASSFSGLTDTQYF. For the CDR3, the DNA is TGTGCCAGCAGCTTTAGCGGGCTCACAGATACGCAGTATTTT. The full variable domain, its missing parts supplied by reference TRBV11-2 and TRBJ2-3, is EAGVAQSPRYKIIEKRQSVAFWCNPISGHATLYWYQQILGQGPKLLIQFQNNGVVDDSQLPKDRFSAERLKGVDSTLKIQPAKLEDSAVYLCASSFSGLTDTQYFGPGTRLTVL.